This record looks at one T cell receptor beta chain sequence and its context. Its antigen remains undetermined. The data belong to a study of monozygotic twins with inflammatory bowel disease (dated 2019 in TCRdb). A note on the overall study: In total, around 30 monozygotic twin pairs made up the full study: 19 Danish pairs, all IBD-discordant, plus nine German pairs, of which four were IBD-concordant and five were IBD-discordant. The search for disease-associated traits relied mainly on comparing, within discordant pairs, IBD patients with their genetically identical healthy co-twins. Each individual had, on average, about 151 000 unique TCRalpha sequences and 181 000 unique TCRbeta sequences available for analysis. Broad study findings and their caveats: A decrease in TCRbeta repertoire diversity, as measured by inverse Simpson index, was observed in IBD patients compared with their healthy co-twins. Compared with healthy twins, IBD patients shared fewer clonotypes with other individuals, and the difference was most pronounced in patients with signs of disease activity. Different T cell subtypes could not be distinguished in the analysis. Repertoire similarity did not differ between concordant and discordant twins, which could be due to limited statistical power. The results gave no support for a single strong signal or clonotype linked to IBD. Because patients were on differing immunosuppressive treatments, the repertoires may have picked up extra background noise and inter-individual variability.

Libraries were made using 5' RACE. Preparation of each TCR library used approximately 3,700 ng of total RNA. For each sample, cDNA synthesis with SMARTScribe reverse transcriptase was split into eight separate reactions. During cDNA synthesis, template switching was used to introduce unique molecular identifiers that contained a 6-nucleotide sample barcode. Two nested PCRs of 16 and 9 cycles amplified the TCRalpha and TCRbeta cDNA, and bead purification followed each PCR. Before amplification, the cDNA was both treated with uracil DNA-glycosylase and purified with the QIAquick PCR purification kit. In the second PCR, Illumina TruSeq-compatible adapters and sample-specific barcodes were added. TapeStation and Qubit were used to check library quality and concentration, and 4 to 6 ng of each library went into the pool. Sequencing of pooled libraries was carried out on an Illumina HiSeq2500 single-index Rapid Run using 2 x 100 bp reads and custom sequencing primers. The authors' pipeline ran thus. MiGEC version 1.2.6 was used for UMI-based consensus assembly, which corrected PCR and sequencing errors. MiXCR version 2.1.1 was used to carry out V(D)J alignment, clonotype assembly and CDR3 extraction. To normalise gene usage, clonotype sharing and MAIT/NKT TCR abundance, the top 1000, 10 000 and 20 000 clonotypes in each sample were analysed. After downsampling to 27 000 UMIs, diversity was calculated as the inverse Simpson index using the vegan R package. Statistical testing used paired Mann-Whitney U tests on the discordant twin pairs and applied Benjamini-Hochberg correction for multiple testing. The reads, reprocessed by TCRdb, yield one row per CDR3 protein sequence and no DNA. None of the V and J calls come from the authors' own analysis; TCRdb made them. The sample's clone listing holds approximately 45,000 distinct CDR3 sequences. Of the sample, 5% to 6% falls within the top ten clones.

A roughly 2.5 ml peripheral blood sample was drawn into PAXgene tubes per donor and stored at -80°C. Total RNA was isolated from whole blood with the PAXgene blood miRNA kit on an automated QIAcube, without T cell sorting. Deep TCRalpha and TCRbeta repertoire profiling with unique molecular barcoding was performed on peripheral blood of monozygotic twin pairs concordant or discordant for inflammatory bowel disease. For every twin pair, smoking habits were documented, and each individual was categorised as a current, former or never smoker. CDR1 LGHDT and CDR2 YNNKEL are derived from the germline V gene (reference sequence). Including cysteine and phenylalanine, the CDR3 has 16 amino acids. The nucleotide record is missing.

The specimen was blood. The chain is made from TRBV3-1 and TRBJ1-1. This sequence was found in a human donor with ulcerative colitis or Crohn's disease, or a healthy co-twin of an affected twin (not recorded which). The CDR3 protein sequence reads: CASSQGRARVNTEAFF. Supplemented by the reference TRBV3-1 and TRBJ1-1 proteins around the CDR3, the complete variable domain is DTAVSQTPKYLVTQMGNDKSIKCEQNLGHDTMYWYKQDSKKFLKIMFSYNNKELIINETVPNRFSPKSPDKAHLNLHINSLELGDSAVYFCASSQGRARVNTEAFFGQGTRLTVV.